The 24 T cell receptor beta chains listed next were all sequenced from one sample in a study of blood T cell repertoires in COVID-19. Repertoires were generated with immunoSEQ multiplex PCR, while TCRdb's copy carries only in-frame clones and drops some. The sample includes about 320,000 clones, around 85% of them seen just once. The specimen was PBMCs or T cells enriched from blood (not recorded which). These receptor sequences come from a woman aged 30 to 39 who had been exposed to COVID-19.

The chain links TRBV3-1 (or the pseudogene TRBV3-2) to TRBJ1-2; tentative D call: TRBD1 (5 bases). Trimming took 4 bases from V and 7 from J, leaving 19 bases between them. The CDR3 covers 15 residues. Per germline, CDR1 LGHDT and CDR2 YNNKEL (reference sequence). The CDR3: CASSPLAGRVGGYTF. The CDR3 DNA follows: TGTGCCAGCAGCCCTCTCGCCGGCAGGGTGGGTGGCTACACCTTC.

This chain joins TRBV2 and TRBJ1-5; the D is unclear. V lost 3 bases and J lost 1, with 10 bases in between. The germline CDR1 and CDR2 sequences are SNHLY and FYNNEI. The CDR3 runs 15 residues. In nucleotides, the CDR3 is TGTGCCAGCAGTGAGAGGAGTCTGAGCAATCAGCCCCAGCATTTT. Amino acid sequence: CASSERSLSNQPQHF.

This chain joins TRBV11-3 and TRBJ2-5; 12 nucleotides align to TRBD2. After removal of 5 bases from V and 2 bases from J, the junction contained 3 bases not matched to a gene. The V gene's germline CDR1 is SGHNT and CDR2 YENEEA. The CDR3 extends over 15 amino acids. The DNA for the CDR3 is TGTGCCAGCAGCCACGGACTAGCGGGGCAAGAGACCCAGTACTTC. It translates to CASSHGLAGQETQYF.

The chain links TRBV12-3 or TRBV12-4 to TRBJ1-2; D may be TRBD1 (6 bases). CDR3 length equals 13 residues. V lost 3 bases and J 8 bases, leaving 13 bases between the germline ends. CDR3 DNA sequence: TGTGCCAGCAGTTTCAGGACGGGGGGCGGCTACACCTTC. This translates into CASSFRTGGGYTF.

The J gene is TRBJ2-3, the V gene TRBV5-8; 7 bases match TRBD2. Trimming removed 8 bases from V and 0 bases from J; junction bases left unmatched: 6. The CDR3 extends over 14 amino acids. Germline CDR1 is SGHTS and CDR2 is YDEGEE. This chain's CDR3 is CASKREYSTDTQYF. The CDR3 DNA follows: TGTGCCAGTAAGCGGGAATATAGCACAGATACGCAGTATTTT. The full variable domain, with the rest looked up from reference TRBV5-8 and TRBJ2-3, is EAGVTQSPTHLIKTRGQQATLRCSPISGHTSVYWYQQALGLGLQFLLWYDEGEERNRGNFPPRFSGRQFPNYSSELNVNALELEDSALYLCASKREYSTDTQYFGPGTRLTVL.

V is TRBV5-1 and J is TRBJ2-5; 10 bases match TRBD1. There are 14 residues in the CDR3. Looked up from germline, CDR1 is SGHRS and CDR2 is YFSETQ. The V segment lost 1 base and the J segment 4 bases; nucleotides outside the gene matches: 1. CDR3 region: CASSLRDRGETQYF. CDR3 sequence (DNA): TGCGCCAGCAGCTTGAGGGACAGGGGAGAGACCCAGTACTTC.

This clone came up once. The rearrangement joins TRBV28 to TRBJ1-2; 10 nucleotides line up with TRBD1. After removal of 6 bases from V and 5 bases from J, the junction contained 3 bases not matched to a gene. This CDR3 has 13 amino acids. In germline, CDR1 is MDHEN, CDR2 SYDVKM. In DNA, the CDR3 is TGTGCCAGCAGCGGGACAGGGGCGTATGGCTACACCTTC. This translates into CASSGTGAYGYTF.

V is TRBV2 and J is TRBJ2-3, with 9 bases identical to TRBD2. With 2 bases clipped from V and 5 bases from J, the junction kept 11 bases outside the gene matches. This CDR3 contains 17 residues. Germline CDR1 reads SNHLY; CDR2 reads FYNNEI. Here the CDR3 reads CASSERAGGRAKDTQYF. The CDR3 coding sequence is TGTGCCAGCAGTGAACGCGCGGGCGGGAGGGCAAAAGATACGCAGTATTTT.

This chain's CDR3 is CASSFRGVHEQYF. CDR3 in DNA: TGTGCCAGCAGCTTTCGCGGGGTTCATGAGCAGTACTTC. This chain joins TRBV11-2 and TRBJ2-7; TRBD2 is a possible D gene (6 bases). The CDR3 length is 13 residues. Trimming stripped 3 bases from V and 7 bases from J, with 13 bases between. The germline gives CDR1 SGHAT, CDR2 FQNNGV. The full variable domain, in which reference TRBV11-2 and TRBJ2-7 provide the parts outside the CDR3, is EAGVAQSPRYKIIEKRQSVAFWCNPISGHATLYWYQQILGQGPKLLIQFQNNGVVDDSQLPKDRFSAERLKGVDSTLKIQPAKLEDSAVYLCASSFRGVHEQYFGPGTRLTVT.

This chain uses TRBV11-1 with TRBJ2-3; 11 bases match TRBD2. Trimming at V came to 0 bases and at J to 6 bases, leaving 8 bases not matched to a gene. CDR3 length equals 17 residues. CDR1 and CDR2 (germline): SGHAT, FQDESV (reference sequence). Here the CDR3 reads CASSLARMASGRDTQYF. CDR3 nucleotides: TGTGCCAGCAGCTTAGCGCGAATGGCTAGCGGGAGGGATACGCAGTATTTT.

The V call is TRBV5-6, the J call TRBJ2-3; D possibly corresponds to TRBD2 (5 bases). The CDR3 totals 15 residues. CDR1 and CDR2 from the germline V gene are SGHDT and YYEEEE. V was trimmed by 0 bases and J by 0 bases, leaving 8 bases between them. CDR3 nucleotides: TGTGCCAGCAGCTTGGGTCTAGCAAGCACAGATACGCAGTATTTT. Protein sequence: CASSLGLASTDTQYF.

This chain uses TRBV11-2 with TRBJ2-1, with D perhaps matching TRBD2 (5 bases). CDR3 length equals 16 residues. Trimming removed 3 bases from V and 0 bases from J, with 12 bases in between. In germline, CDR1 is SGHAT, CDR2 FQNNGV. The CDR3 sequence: CASSFGGSSSYNEQFF. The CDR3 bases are TGTGCCAGCAGCTTCGGAGGCAGCAGCTCCTACAATGAGCAGTTCTTC.

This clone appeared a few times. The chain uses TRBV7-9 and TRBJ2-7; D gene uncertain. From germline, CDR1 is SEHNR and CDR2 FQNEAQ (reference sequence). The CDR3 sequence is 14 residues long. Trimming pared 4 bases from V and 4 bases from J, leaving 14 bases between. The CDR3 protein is CASSSPIGVYEQYF. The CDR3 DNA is TGTGCCAGCAGCTCACCCATCGGAGTATACGAGCAGTACTTC. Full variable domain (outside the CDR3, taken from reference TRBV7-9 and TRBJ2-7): DTGVSQNPRHKITKRGQNVTFRCDPISEHNRLYWYRQTLGQGPEFLTYFQNEAQLEKSRLLSDRFSAERPKGSFSTLEIQRTEQGDSAMYLCASSSPIGVYEQYFGPGTRLTVT.

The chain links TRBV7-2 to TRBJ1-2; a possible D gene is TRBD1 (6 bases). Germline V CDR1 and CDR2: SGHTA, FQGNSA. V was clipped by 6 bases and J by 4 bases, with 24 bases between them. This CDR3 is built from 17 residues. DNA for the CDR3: TGTGCCAGCAGTTTGGACCCCTTAGGGACATTAATCTATGGCTACACCTTC. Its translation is CASSLDPLGTLIYGYTF.

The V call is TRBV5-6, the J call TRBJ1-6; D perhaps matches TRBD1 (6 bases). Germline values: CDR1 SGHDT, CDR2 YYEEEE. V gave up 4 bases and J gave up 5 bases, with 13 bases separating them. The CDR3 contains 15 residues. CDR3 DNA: TGTGCCAGCAGCCCACAGGGATTCAATAATTCACCCCTCCACTTT. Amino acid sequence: CASSPQGFNNSPLHF. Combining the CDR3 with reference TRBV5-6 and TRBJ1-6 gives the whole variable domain DAGVTQSPTHLIKTRGQQVTLRCSPKSGHDTVSWYQQALGQGPQFIFQYYEEEERQRGNFPDRFSGHQFPNYSSELNVNALLLGDSALYLCASSPQGFNNSPLHFGNGTRLTVT.

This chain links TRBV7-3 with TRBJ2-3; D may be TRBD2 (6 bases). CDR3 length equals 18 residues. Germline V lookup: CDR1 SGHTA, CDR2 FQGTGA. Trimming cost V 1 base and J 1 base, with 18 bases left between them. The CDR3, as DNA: TGTGCCAGCAGCTTAATAGGAGGCGGGATAGGGGGCACAGATACGCAGTATTTT. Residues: CASSLIGGGIGGTDTQYF. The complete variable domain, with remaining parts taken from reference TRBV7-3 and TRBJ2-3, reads GAGVSQTPSNKVTEKGKYVELRCDPISGHTALYWYRQSLGQGPEFLIYFQGTGAADDSGLPNDRFFAVRPEGSVSTLKIQRTERGDSAVYLCASSLIGGGIGGTDTQYFGPGTRLTVL.

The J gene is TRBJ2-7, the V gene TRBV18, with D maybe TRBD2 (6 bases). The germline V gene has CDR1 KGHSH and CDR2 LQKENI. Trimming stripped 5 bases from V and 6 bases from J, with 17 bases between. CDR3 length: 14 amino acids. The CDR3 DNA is TGTGCCAGCTCAGCAGGGACTTTGAACCCCGAGCAGTACTTC. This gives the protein CASSAGTLNPEQYF.

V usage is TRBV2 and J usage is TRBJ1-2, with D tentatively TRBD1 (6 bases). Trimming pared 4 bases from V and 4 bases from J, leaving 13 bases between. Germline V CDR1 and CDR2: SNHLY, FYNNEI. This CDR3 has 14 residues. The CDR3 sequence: CASSGQALSYGYTF. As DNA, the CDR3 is TGTGCCAGCAGTGGACAGGCTCTAAGCTATGGCTACACCTTC.

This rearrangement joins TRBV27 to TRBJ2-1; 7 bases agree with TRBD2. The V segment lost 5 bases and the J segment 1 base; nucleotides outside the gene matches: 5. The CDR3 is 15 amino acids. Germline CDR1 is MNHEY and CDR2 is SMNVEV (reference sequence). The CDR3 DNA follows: TGTGCCAGCAGTGCCGGACTAGGTTCCTACAATGAGCAGTTCTTC. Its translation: CASSAGLGSYNEQFF.

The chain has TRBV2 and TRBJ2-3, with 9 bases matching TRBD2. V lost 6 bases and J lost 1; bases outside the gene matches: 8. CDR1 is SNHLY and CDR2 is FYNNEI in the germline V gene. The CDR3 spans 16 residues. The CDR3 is CASRMERLAGTDTQYF. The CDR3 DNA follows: TGTGCCAGCAGAATGGAGAGACTAGCGGGCACAGATACGCAGTATTTT.

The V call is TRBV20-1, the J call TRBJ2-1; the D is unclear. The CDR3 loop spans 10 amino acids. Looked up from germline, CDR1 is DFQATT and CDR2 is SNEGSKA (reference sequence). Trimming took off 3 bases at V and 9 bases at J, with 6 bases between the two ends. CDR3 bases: TGCAGTGCTAGTCGAGGTGAGCAGTTCTTC. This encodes CSASRGEQFF.

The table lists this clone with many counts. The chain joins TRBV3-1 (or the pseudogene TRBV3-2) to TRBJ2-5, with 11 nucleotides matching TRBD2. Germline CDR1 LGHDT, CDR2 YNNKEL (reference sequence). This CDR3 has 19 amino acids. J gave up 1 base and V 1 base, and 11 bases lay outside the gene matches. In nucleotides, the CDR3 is TGTGCCAGCAGCCAAGCCCCCGGGACTAGCGGATCGATCCAAGAGACCCAGTACTTC. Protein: CASSQAPGTSGSIQETQYF.

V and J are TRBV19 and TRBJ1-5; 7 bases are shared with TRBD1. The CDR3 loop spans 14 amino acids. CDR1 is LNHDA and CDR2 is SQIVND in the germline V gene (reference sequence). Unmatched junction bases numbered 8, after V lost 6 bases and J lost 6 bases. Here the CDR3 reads CASSTGALGQPQHF. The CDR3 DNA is TGTGCCAGTAGCACAGGGGCCCTTGGTCAGCCCCAGCATTTT.

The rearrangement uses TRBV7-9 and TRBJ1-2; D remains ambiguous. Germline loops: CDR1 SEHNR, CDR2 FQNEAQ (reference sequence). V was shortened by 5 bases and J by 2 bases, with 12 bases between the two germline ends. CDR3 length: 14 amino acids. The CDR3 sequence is CASSELNWNYGYTF. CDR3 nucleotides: TGTGCCAGCAGCGAACTTAATTGGAACTATGGCTACACCTTC.